These T cell receptor beta chains were read from a single sample in a study of cytomegalovirus exposure and HLA in healthy donors. The repertoire was sequenced with immunoSEQ multiplex PCR; TCRdb's copy has only in-frame clones and lacks some. The sample has about 110,000 clones, under 80% seen once. The sequencing sample was made of PBMCs. These receptors all come from a woman aged 50 to 60 in good health and CMV-seropositive. Both conserved end residues are part of each CDR3. Each record gives: D gene, V gene, clone size, CDR3 length, J gene, CDR3 protein, CDR3 DNA. The D gene is left open where the match is weak. Clone size is not always given. Where it is, it says once, few, many or a class for expanded clones.

D: TRBD2
V: TRBV2
size: NA
length: 16
J: TRBJ2-3
CDR3: CASRARLALSTDTQYF
DNA: TGTGCCAGCAGGGCAAGACTAGCACTTAGCACAGATACGCAGTATTTT

D: TRBD1
V: TRBV5-1
size: few
length: 15
J: TRBJ1-1
CDR3: CASSSFGTVNTEAFF
DNA: TGCGCCAGCAGTTCCTTCGGGACAGTGAACACTGAAGCTTTCTTT

D: TRBD1
V: TRBV6-1
size: NA
length: 15
J: TRBJ1-4
CDR3: CASRFLTGGREKLFF
DNA: TGTGCCAGCAGATTTCTGACAGGGGGTCGGGAAAAACTGTTTTTT

D: TRBD1
V: TRBV6-5
size: NA
length: 16
J: TRBJ2-2
CDR3: CASSYEQGLGIGELFF
DNA: TGTGCCAGCAGTTACGAACAGGGGTTGGGGATCGGGGAGCTGTTTTTT

D: TRBD2
V: TRBV4-3
size: NA
length: 15
J: TRBJ2-7
CDR3: CASSLGTSGYYEQYF
DNA: TGCGCCAGCAGCCTTGGGACTAGCGGGTACTACGAGCAGTACTTC

D: TRBD1
V: TRBV5-1
size: few
length: 15
J: TRBJ1-1
CDR3: CASSYRTGVNTEAFF
DNA: TGCGCCAGCAGCTACCGGACAGGGGTGAACACTGAAGCTTTCTTT

D: NA
V: TRBV29-1
size: NA
length: 14
J: TRBJ2-1
CDR3: CSVGSSKIYNEQFF
DNA: TGCAGCGTTGGATCGAGTAAAATCTACAATGAGCAGTTCTTC

D: TRBD1
V: TRBV6-6
size: NA
length: 16
J: TRBJ1-5
CDR3: CASSYRDRALTQPQHF
DNA: TGTGCCAGCAGTTACCGGGACAGGGCTTTAACTCAGCCCCAGCATTTT

D: NA
V: TRBV2
size: few
length: 14
J: TRBJ1-2
CDR3: CASTGGLGSYGYTF
DNA: TGTGCCAGCACCGGGGGGTTGGGGAGCTATGGCTACACCTTC

D: NA
V: TRBV28
size: NA
length: 14
J: TRBJ2-7
CDR3: CASLSGEGSYEQYF
DNA: TGTGCCAGCCTTAGCGGAGAGGGGTCCTACGAGCAGTACTTC